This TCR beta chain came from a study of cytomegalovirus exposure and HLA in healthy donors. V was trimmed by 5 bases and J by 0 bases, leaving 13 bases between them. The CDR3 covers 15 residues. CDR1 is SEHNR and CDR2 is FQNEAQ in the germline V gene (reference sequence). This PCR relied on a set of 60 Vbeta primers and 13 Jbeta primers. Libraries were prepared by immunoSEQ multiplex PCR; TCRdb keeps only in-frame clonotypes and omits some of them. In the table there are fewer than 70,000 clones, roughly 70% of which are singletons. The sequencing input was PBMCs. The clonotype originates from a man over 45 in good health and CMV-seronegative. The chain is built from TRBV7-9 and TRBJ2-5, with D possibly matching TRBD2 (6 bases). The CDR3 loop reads CASSAGRTNQETQYF. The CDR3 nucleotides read TGTGCCAGCAGCGCGGGACGGACGAACCAAGAGACCCAGTACTTC.